In this sample, the clone carrying this T cell receptor beta chain turned up once. From germline, CDR1 is SGDLS and CDR2 YYNGEE. The CDR3 length is 12 residues. Trimming took off 3 bases at V and 4 bases at J, with 8 bases between the two ends. The data were taken from a study of patients and donors after allogeneic stem cell transplantation. A single record per CDR3 protein comes from TCRdb applying MiXCR to the RT-PCR reads. The data hold approximately 210,000 distinct CDR3 sequences, with less than 45% observed a single time. The V gene is TRBV9, the J gene TRBJ2-7; D remains ambiguous. Sequencing was done on a sample of blood, either unsorted or a sorted T cell fraction (not recorded which). The TCR comes from a human donor who was either an allogeneic HSCT recipient or a stem cell or donor lymphocyte infusion donor (not recorded which). It is not recorded whose cells these are; they may come from a transplant donor. The CDR3 sequence is CASSDESYEQYF. The CDR3 DNA sequence: TGTGCCAGCAGCGACGAATCATACGAGCAGTACTTC. The full variable domain, completed using reference TRBV9 and TRBJ2-7, is DSGVTQTPKHLITATGQRVTLRCSPRSGDLSVYWYQQSLDQGLQFLIQYYNGEERAKGNILERFSAQQFPDLHSELNLSSLELGDSALYFCASSDESYEQYFGPGTRLTVT.